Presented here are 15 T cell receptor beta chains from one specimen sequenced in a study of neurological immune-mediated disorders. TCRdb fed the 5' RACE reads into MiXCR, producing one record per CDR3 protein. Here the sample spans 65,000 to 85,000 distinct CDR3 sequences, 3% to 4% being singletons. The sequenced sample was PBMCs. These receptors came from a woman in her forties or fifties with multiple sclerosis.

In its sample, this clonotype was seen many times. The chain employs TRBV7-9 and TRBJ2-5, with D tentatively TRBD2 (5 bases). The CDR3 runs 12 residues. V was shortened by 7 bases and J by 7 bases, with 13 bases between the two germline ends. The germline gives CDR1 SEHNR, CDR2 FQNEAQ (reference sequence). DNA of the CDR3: TGTGCCAGCACTCGAGGGATCGTGACCCAGTACTTC. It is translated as CASTRGIVTQYF.

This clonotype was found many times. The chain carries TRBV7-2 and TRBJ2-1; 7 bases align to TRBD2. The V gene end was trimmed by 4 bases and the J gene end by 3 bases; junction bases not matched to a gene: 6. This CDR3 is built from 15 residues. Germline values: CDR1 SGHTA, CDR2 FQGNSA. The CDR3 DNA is TGTGCCAGCAGCTCAGCGGGGCCCGACTACAATGAGCAGTTCTTC. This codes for CASSSAGPDYNEQFF.

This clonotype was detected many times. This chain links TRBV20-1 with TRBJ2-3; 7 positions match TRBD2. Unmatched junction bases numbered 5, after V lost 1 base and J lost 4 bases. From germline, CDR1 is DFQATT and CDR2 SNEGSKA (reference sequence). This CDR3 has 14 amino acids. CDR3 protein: CSARGGGSADTQYF. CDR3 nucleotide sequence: TGCAGTGCTAGAGGGGGCGGGAGCGCAGATACGCAGTATTTT.

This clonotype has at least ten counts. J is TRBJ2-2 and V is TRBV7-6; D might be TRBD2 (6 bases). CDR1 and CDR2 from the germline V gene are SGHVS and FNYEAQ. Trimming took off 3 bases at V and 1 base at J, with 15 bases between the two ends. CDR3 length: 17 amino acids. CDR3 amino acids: CASSLSFAGKNTGELFF. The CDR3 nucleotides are TGTGCCAGCAGCTTGAGTTTCGCGGGAAAGAACACCGGGGAGCTGTTTTTT.

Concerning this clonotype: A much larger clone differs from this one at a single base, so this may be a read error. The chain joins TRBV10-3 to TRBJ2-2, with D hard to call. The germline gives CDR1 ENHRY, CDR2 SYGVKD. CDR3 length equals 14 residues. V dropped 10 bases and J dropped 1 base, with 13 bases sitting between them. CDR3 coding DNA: TGTGCCACCTGGTACTCGGAGAACACCGGGGAGCTGTTTTTT. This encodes CATWYSENTGELFF.

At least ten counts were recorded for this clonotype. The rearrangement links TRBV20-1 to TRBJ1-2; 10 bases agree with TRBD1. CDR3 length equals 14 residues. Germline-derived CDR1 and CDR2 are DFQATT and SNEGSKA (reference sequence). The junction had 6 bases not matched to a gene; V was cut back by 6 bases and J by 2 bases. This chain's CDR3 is CSASRGQGNYGYTF. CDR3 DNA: TGCAGTGCCTCCCGGGGACAGGGGAACTATGGCTACACCTTC.

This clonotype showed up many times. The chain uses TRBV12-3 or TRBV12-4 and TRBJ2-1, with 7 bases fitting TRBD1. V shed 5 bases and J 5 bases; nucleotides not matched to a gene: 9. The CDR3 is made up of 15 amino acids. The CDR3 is CASSPLTGYNNEQFF. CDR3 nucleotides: TGTGCCAGCAGTCCGTTGACAGGGTACAACAATGAGCAGTTCTTC.

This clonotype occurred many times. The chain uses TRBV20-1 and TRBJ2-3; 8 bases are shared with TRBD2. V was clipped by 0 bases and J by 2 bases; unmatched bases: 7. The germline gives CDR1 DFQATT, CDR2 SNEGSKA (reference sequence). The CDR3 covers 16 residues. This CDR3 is CSARDAERGITDTQYF. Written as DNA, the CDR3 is TGCAGTGCTAGAGATGCGGAGCGGGGGATCACAGATACGCAGTATTTT.

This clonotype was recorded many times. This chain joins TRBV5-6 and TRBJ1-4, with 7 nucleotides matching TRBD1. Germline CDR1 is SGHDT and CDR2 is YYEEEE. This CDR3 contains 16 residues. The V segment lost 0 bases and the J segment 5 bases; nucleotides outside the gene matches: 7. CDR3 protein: CASSLGLGTENEKLFF. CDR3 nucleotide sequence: TGTGCCAGCAGCTTGGGGCTCGGGACAGAAAATGAAAAACTGTTTTTT.

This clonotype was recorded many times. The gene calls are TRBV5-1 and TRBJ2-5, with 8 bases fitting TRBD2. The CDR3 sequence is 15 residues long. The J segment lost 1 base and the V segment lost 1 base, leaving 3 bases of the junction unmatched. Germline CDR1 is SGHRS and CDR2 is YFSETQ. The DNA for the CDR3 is TGCGCCAGCAGCTTGTTAGCGGGGACCCAAGAGACCCAGTACTTC. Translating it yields CASSLLAGTQETQYF.

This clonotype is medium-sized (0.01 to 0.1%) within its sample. CDR3 amino acids: CSARMGGYEQYV. The CDR3 region has the DNA TGCAGTGCTAGAATGGGGGGCTACGAGCAGTACGTC. This chain uses TRBV20-1 with TRBJ2-7; TRBD2 is a possible D gene (6 bases). V was cut by 2 bases and J by 3 bases, with 8 bases left in between. CDR3 size: 12 residues. CDR1 and CDR2 from the germline V gene are DFQATT and SNEGSKA (reference sequence).

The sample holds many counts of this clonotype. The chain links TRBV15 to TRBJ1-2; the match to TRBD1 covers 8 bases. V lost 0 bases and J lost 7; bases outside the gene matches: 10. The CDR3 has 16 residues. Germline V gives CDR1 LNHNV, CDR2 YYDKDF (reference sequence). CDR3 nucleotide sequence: TGTGCCACCAGCAGAGATCGGGTCCAGGGGGCGCTTGGCTACACCTTC. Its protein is CATSRDRVQGALGYTF.

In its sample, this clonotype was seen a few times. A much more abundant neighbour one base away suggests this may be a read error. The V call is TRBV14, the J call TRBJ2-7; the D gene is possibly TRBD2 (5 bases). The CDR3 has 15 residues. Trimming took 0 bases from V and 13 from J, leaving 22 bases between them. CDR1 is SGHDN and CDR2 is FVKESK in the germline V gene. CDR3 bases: TGTGCCAGCAGCCAAGATGGGCTAGAGGGAGAAAGTGAATACTTC. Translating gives CASSQDGLEGESEYF.

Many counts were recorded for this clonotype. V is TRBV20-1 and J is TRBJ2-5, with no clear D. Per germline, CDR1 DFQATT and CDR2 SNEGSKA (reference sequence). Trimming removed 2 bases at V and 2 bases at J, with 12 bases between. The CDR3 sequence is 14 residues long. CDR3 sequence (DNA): TGCAGTGCTAGAAAGTCAGGAGCGCAAGAGACCCAGTACTTC. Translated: CSARKSGAQETQYF.

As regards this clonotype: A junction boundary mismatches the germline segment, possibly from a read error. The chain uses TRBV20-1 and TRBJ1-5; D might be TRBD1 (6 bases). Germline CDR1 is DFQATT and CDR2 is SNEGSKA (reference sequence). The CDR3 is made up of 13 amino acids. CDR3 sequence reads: CSAKTGRNKTQNF. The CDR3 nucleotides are TGCAGTGCTAAGACAGGTCGCAATAAGACCCAGAATTTT.